Following are 25 T cell receptor beta chains from one sample sequenced in a study of OX40 agonist ivuxolimab in advanced cancers. Assay used: immunoSEQ multiplex PCR; TCRdb lists only in-frame clones, some missing. Of about 50,000 clones listed, 90% to 95% are singletons. Sequenced here: CD4+ or CD8+ T cells sorted from blood, sampled in a trial of the OX40 agonist ivuxolimab. These receptors were obtained from an adult with an advanced solid tumor such as melanoma, head and neck, liver or kidney cancer.

The chain is built from TRBV4-1 and TRBJ2-5, with D possibly being TRBD1 (6 bases). This CDR3 region has 17 residues. Trimming shortened V by 1 base and J by 3 bases, and 18 bases separated the two germline ends. Per germline, CDR1 MGHRA and CDR2 YSYEKL. The DNA for the CDR3 is TGCGCCAGCAGCCAAGGGTCCGCAGGGGCGGACGAAGAGACCCAGTACTTC. Encoded protein: CASSQGSAGADEETQYF.

The chain recombines TRBV6-6 with TRBJ2-5, with D perhaps being TRBD1 or TRBD2 (5 bases each). CDR3 length equals 14 residues. In germline, CDR1 is MNHNY, CDR2 SVGAGI (reference sequence). V was cut by 7 bases and J by 0 bases, with 12 bases left in between. The CDR3: CASNLGPNQETQYF. CDR3 DNA: TGTGCCAGCAACTTGGGACCGAACCAAGAGACCCAGTACTTC.

The chain links TRBV6-5 to TRBJ1-4, with a possible D match to TRBD1 (5 bases). CDR1 is MNHEY, CDR2 SVGAGI, per germline. There are 14 residues in the CDR3. Trimming removed 5 bases from V and 8 bases from J, with 15 bases in between. The CDR3 protein is CASSAEIGDEKLFF. Written as DNA, the CDR3 is TGTGCCAGCAGTGCGGAAATTGGGGACGAAAAACTGTTTTTT.

This CDR3 is CASSPEGTRGPRSSYEQYF. The CDR3 bases are TGTGCCAGCAGCCCAGAGGGGACTAGAGGGCCTAGGAGCTCCTACGAGCAGTACTTC. The V call is TRBV7-9, the J call TRBJ2-5; TRBD2 agrees at 8 bases. The J call could be wrong; TRBJ2-7 is a better fit for the DNA end. The CDR3 is made up of 19 amino acids. CDR1 and CDR2 (germline): SEHNR, FQNEAQ (reference sequence).

CDR3 residues: CASSLMWGGTYNEQFF. The CDR3 region has the DNA TGTGCCAGTAGTTTGATGTGGGGCGGTACCTACAATGAGCAGTTCTTC. V is TRBV19 and J is TRBJ2-1; maybe TRBD1 (5 bases). The ends were cut back, 5 bases at V and 2 bases at J, with 16 bases in the middle. Germline loops: CDR1 LNHDA, CDR2 SQIVND (reference sequence). This CDR3 contains 16 residues.

The J gene is TRBJ2-2, the V gene TRBV10-2; possibly TRBD2 for D (5 bases). Germline assignment: CDR1 WSHSY and CDR2 SAAADI. CDR3 length: 11 residues. V was pared by 9 bases and J by 5 bases, with 7 bases between. The CDR3 protein is CASTRTGELFF. The DNA of the CDR3 is TGCGCCAGTACTAGAACCGGGGAGCTGTTTTTT.

V and J are TRBV27 and TRBJ1-6, with D uncertain. V was shortened by 0 bases and J by 7 bases, with 4 bases between the two germline ends. CDR3 length: 13 amino acids. Germline V gene data show CDR1 as MNHEY and CDR2 as SMNVEV (reference sequence). CDR3 in amino acids: CASSLSANSPLHF. The DNA for the CDR3 is TGTGCCAGCAGTTTATCGGCAAATTCACCCCTCCACTTT.

This clone was recorded only once. V and J are TRBV29-1 and TRBJ1-2, with TRBD1 matching over 8 bases. The CDR3 has 12 amino acids. V lost 5 bases and J lost 6; bases outside the gene matches: 5. Germline CDR1 SQVTM, CDR2 ANQGSEA. CDR3 sequence: CSVQDRADGYTF. DNA for the CDR3: TGCAGCGTTCAGGACAGGGCAGATGGCTACACCTTC.

V gene TRBV28 combines with J gene TRBJ2-4; 7 bases fit TRBD1. CDR3 length: 15 residues. From germline, CDR1 is MDHEN and CDR2 SYDVKM. V was pared by 6 bases and J by 2 bases, with 7 bases of the junction left unmatched. CDR3 region: CASRDRGLSKNIQYF. The CDR3 DNA reads TGTGCCAGCAGAGATAGGGGGCTTTCCAAAAACATTCAGTACTTC.

The chain recombines TRBV2 with TRBJ1-1; D remains unclear. The CDR3 covers 13 residues. Trimming pared 3 bases from V and 2 bases from J, leaving 7 bases between. CDR1 is SNHLY and CDR2 is FYNNEI in the germline V gene. The CDR3 DNA follows: TGTGCCAGCAGTGATGAGGGTAACACTGAAGCTTTCTTT. Translating gives CASSDEGNTEAFF.

This chain joins TRBV14 and TRBJ1-1; D unclear. The CDR3 loop spans 13 amino acids. CDR1 and CDR2 from the germline V gene are SGHDN and FVKESK. Trimming took off 6 bases at V and 5 bases at J, with 13 bases between the two ends. This CDR3 reads CASSLARSTEAFF. CDR3 nucleotide sequence: TGTGCCAGCAGTCTAGCGAGGAGTACTGAAGCTTTCTTT.

This clone was recorded once. The chain recombines TRBV2 with TRBJ2-6; D is unresolved. The CDR3 loop spans 14 amino acids. Germline lookup yields CDR1 SNHLY and CDR2 FYNNEI. Between the trimmed V and J ends, which lost 2 bases and 3 bases, there was a span of 5 bases. The CDR3 is CASSEKGGANVLTF. The CDR3 DNA reads TGTGCCAGCAGTGAAAAGGGTGGGGCCAACGTCCTGACTTTC.

The J gene is TRBJ2-7, the V gene TRBV7-9; TRBD1 matches 8 bases. The junction had 2 bases not matched to a gene; V was cut back by 3 bases and J by 1 base. The CDR3 is 14 amino acids. Looked up from germline, CDR1 is SEHNR and CDR2 is FQNEAQ (reference sequence). In DNA, the CDR3 is TGTGCCAGCAGCTTTGGGACAGGATCCTACGAGCAGTACGTC. Residues: CASSFGTGSYEQYV.

This chain connects TRBV7-2 to TRBJ1-2; D remains ambiguous. The V end lost 0 bases, the J end lost 7 bases, and 18 bases lay between the germline ends. CDR3 length equals 16 residues. Germline values: CDR1 SGHTA, CDR2 FQGNSA. The CDR3 reads CASSLAVRGIGVGYTF. The CDR3 region has the DNA TGTGCCAGCAGCTTAGCGGTGCGTGGGATAGGAGTTGGCTACACCTTC.

The chain combines TRBV15 with TRBJ1-5; 8 bases match TRBD1. J was trimmed by 5 bases and V by 0 bases; bases with no gene match: 3. The CDR3 spans 15 residues. Germline V CDR1 and CDR2: LNHNV, YYDKDF (reference sequence). CDR3 bases: TGTGCCACCAGCAGAGACCGGACAGGGTATCAGCCCCAGCATTTT. It translates to CATSRDRTGYQPQHF. The full variable domain, its missing parts supplied by reference TRBV15 and TRBJ1-5, is DAMVIQNPRYQVTQFGKPVTLSCSQTLNHNVMYWYQQKSSQAPKLLFHYYDKDFNNEADTPDNFQSRRPNTSFCFLDIRSPGLGDTAMYLCATSRDRTGYQPQHFGDGTRLSIL.

The V and J genes are TRBV11-1 and TRBJ2-7; no firm D call. The CDR3 runs to 12 residues. The germline V and J ends were trimmed by 5 bases and 2 bases, with 7 bases remaining between them. Germline V lookup: CDR1 SGHAT, CDR2 FQDESV (reference sequence). In DNA form, the CDR3 reads TGTGCCAGCAGCACGGACGCCTACGAGCAGTACTTC. Protein: CASSTDAYEQYF. Looking up the rest from reference TRBV11-1 and TRBJ2-7 gives the full variable domain: EAEVAQSPRYKITEKSQAVAFWCDPISGHATLYWYRQILGQGPELLVQFQDESVVDDSQLPKDRFSAERLKGVDSTLKIQPAELGDSAMYLCASSTDAYEQYFGPGTRLTVT.

J is TRBJ2-6 and V is TRBV15, with a possible D match to TRBD1 (5 bases). The CDR3 is 18 residues long. V was pared by 1 base and J by 0 bases, with 13 bases between. The germline CDR1 and CDR2 sequences are LNHNV and YYDKDF (reference sequence). This CDR3 reads CATSRGVTVLSGANVLTF. In DNA, the CDR3 is TGTGCCACCAGCAGAGGAGTGACAGTCCTCTCTGGGGCCAACGTCCTGACTTTC.

With regard to this clone: One end of the junction varies from germline; a read error may be responsible. The chain uses TRBV7-7 and TRBJ2-7; 8 bases map to TRBD1. Germline assignment: CDR1 SSHAT and CDR2 FNYEAQ (reference sequence). This CDR3 comprises 13 residues. This CDR3 is CASSLRTGIEQYF. The CDR3 bases are TGTGCTAGCAGCTTAAGGACAGGGATAGAGCAGTACTTC.

The gene calls are TRBV9 and TRBJ1-1, with 8 bases that match TRBD1. The CDR3 consists of 15 residues. V lost 0 bases and J lost 4; bases outside the gene matches: 5. Germline V gives CDR1 SGDLS, CDR2 YYNGEE. The CDR3 DNA reads as TGTGCCAGCAGCGTAGTCCCGACAGGGGTCACTGAAGCTTTCTTT. This sequence encodes CASSVVPTGVTEAFF.

The V call is TRBV29-1, the J call TRBJ2-7; 8 bases map to TRBD1. V trimming: 6 bases; J trimming: 0 bases; junction bases outside the gene matches: 4. This CDR3 is built from 13 residues. The germline V gene has CDR1 SQVTM and CDR2 ANQGSEA. CDR3 sequence reads: CSVRDRSSYEQYF. The CDR3 coding sequence is TGCAGCGTCCGGGACAGGAGCTCCTACGAGCAGTACTTC.

J is TRBJ1-1 and V is TRBV11-2; D is undetermined. Germline V lookup: CDR1 SGHAT, CDR2 FQNNGV. Deletions cut 2 bases from V and 3 bases from J, with 4 bases between. The CDR3 is made up of 12 amino acids. The CDR3 loop reads CASSLQHTEAFF. The CDR3 DNA reads as TGTGCCAGCAGCTTACAACACACTGAAGCTTTCTTT.

This clone occurred a few times. V is TRBV27 and J is TRBJ2-7; D gene uncertain. The germline V gene encodes CDR1 MNHEY and CDR2 SMNVEV (reference sequence). The CDR3 length is 13 residues. V dropped 4 bases and J dropped 0 bases, with 7 bases sitting between them. The CDR3 region is CASSWSTSYEQYF. The CDR3 DNA sequence: TGTGCCAGCAGTTGGTCTACCTCCTACGAGCAGTACTTC.

This chain links TRBV11-2 with TRBJ1-6; D gene uncertain. Trimming stripped 1 base from V and 11 bases from J, with 12 bases between. This CDR3 has 14 amino acids. The germline gives CDR1 SGHAT, CDR2 FQNNGV. CDR3: CASSLGVGLAPLHF. CDR3 sequence (DNA): TGTGCCAGCAGCTTAGGGGTTGGGCTGGCACCCCTCCACTTT.

V usage is TRBV5-8 and J usage is TRBJ2-7; 8 nucleotides match TRBD2. V was clipped by 4 bases and J by 2 bases; unmatched bases: 5. The CDR3 is made up of 14 amino acids. CDR1 is SGHTS and CDR2 is YDEGEE in the germline V gene. The CDR3, as DNA: TGTGCCAGCAGCCCCTCTAGCGGGCCCTACGAGCAGTACTTC. This codes for CASSPSSGPYEQYF. The full variable domain, in which reference TRBV5-8 and TRBJ2-7 provide the parts outside the CDR3, is EAGVTQSPTHLIKTRGQQATLRCSPISGHTSVYWYQQALGLGLQFLLWYDEGEERNRGNFPPRFSGRQFPNYSSELNVNALELEDSALYLCASSPSSGPYEQYFGPGTRLTVT.

This chain uses TRBV7-9 with TRBJ2-1; D is perhaps TRBD1 (6 bases). Trimming cost V 5 bases and J 6 bases, with 11 bases left between them. There are 13 residues in the CDR3. The germline gives CDR1 SEHNR, CDR2 FQNEAQ (reference sequence). The CDR3 loop is CASSAGTPNEQFF. In DNA form, the CDR3 reads TGTGCCAGCAGCGCTGGGACACCCAATGAGCAGTTCTTC.